This T cell receptor beta chain was obtained from a study of T cells after yellow fever vaccination. Whole-study findings and limits: Faster peaking, at day 5 versus 15, marked a secondary response that was weaker.

This CDR3 has 17 amino acids. The germline V gene has CDR1 LGHNA and CDR2 YSLEER. With 0 bases clipped from V and 4 bases from J, the junction kept 9 bases outside the gene matches. There are a few counts of this clonotype. Its antigen is still unknown. 5'RACE template switching added a universal primer site and UMIs to TCR cDNA. Each CDR3 protein is one row after TCRdb ran MiXCR on the 5' RACE reads. The sample has 500,000 to 650,000 distinct CDR3 sequences; 9% to 15% are singletons. The chain employs TRBV4-3 and TRBJ2-7, with TRBD1 identical over 10 bases. The material sequenced was PBMCs, taken on the day of the yellow fever booster vaccination. The TCR sequence derives from a man under 40 who received the YFV17D yellow fever vaccine. The CDR3 nucleotides read TGCGCCAGCAGCCAAGATCGGTTAGGGACAGGGGTTTACGAGCAGTACTTC. Translating gives CASSQDRLGTGVYEQYF.